The source of this T cell receptor (beta chain) is a study of T-cell memory formation after mild COVID-19. A note on this clonotype: The target antigen is unknown.

Study-wide results and caveats: Mostly located in CM and EM were contracting CD4+ clones, with contracting CD8+ clones located in EMRA. Day 15 to 85 contracting clones showed balanced CD4/CD8; day 15 to 37 expanders favored CD4+.

The CDR3 extends over 15 amino acids. Trimming shortened V by 4 bases and J by 1 base, and 13 bases separated the two germline ends. CDR1 is SGHDN and CDR2 is FVKESK in the germline V gene. MiXCR was run by TCRdb on the 5' RACE reads, yielding one entry per CDR3 protein. This sample has about 320,000 distinct CDR3 sequences, with around an eighth found just once. The sample comprised PBMCs or a T cell subset sorted from them (not recorded which). The TCR originated in a man between 18 and 35 years old who had mild COVID-19 (a few samples of this study predate the infection). Cell type and time point are not known. V and J are TRBV14 and TRBJ2-5; tentative D call: TRBD2 (6 bases). The CDR3 here is CASSPRDWFQETQYF. CDR3 DNA sequence: TGTGCCAGCAGCCCCCGGGACTGGTTCCAAGAGACCCAGTACTTC. Using reference TRBV14 and TRBJ2-5 for the parts outside the CDR3, the full variable domain is EAGVTQFPSHSVIEKGQTVTLRCDPISGHDNLYWYRRVMGKEIKFLLHFVKESKQDESGMPNNRFLAERTGGTYSTLKVQPAELEDSGVYFCASSPRDWFQETQYFGPGTRLLVL.